This TCR beta chain was captured in a study of radiotherapy plus CTLA-4 blockade in lung cancer. Overall study results and limits: In blood, tumor-derived TCR clones expanded after radiotherapy plus ipilimumab. According to reports, early shifts in blood T cell clones, alongside interferon-beta, forecast response most accurately.

Germline-derived CDR1 and CDR2 are SEHNR and FQNEAQ (reference sequence). This CDR3 has 13 residues. Trimming took off 1 base at V and 10 bases at J, with 13 bases between the two ends. Ipilimumab CTLA-4 blockade and focal radiation were given to patients with chemo-refractory metastatic non-small-cell lung cancer. Sequencing was performed with immunoSEQ multiplex PCR; in TCRdb, only in-frame clones are kept and a portion is missing. The sample includes around 100,000 clones, around 84% of them seen just once. For this clone: Its antigen is as yet unknown.

The sequence came from a human donor with non-small cell lung cancer that progressed on radiotherapy plus ipilimumab. Some clones in this sample may be carry-over from other donors' samples. The source material was peripheral blood, sampled from a patient treated with radiotherapy plus ipilimumab. This chain links TRBV7-9 with TRBJ1-2; a possible D gene is TRBD1 (5 bases). In DNA form, the CDR3 reads TGTGCCAGCAGCTTAGTTTTTGGGGGTGACTACACCTTC. Translation: CASSLVFGGDYTF.